These 17 T cell receptor beta chains share one sample of origin, sequenced in a study of cytomegalovirus exposure and HLA in healthy donors. Some clones are missing from TCRdb's copy, which holds only in-frame ones; the method was immunoSEQ multiplex PCR. The table has tens of thousands of clones, about 94% seen once. What was sequenced was PBMCs. These receptors were taken from a man aged 18 to 35 in good health and CMV-seropositive.

The chain joins TRBV27 to TRBJ2-1, with TRBD1 matching 8 bases. Trimming removed 6 bases from V and 0 bases from J; junction bases left unmatched: 1. The V gene's germline CDR1 is MNHEY and CDR2 SMNVEV (reference sequence). The CDR3 runs 14 residues. CDR3 coding DNA: TGTGCCAGCAGCACAGGGGGCTCCTACAATGAGCAGTTCTTC. As protein: CASSTGGSYNEQFF.

The chain uses TRBV18 and TRBJ1-2; perhaps TRBD1 as D (6 bases). CDR1 and CDR2 (germline): KGHSH, LQKENI. CDR3 length: 13 amino acids. V was clipped by 4 bases and J by 6 bases, with 12 bases between them. The CDR3 sequence is CASSLEQGHGYTF. The CDR3 DNA reads TGTGCCAGCTCACTCGAACAGGGTCATGGCTACACCTTC.

This chain uses TRBV4-1 with TRBJ2-5; 8 bases align to TRBD1. CDR3 length: 16 amino acids. Germline CDR1 and CDR2: MGHRA and YSYEKL. With V trimmed by 6 bases and J by 5 bases, 14 bases remained unmatched. The CDR3 is CASSNYGQGNSETQYF. The CDR3 region has the DNA TGCGCCAGCAGTAACTACGGACAGGGAAATAGTGAGACCCAGTACTTC.

V usage is TRBV27 and J usage is TRBJ1-2; weak D call: TRBD1 (5 bases). The V gene's germline CDR1 is MNHEY and CDR2 SMNVEV (reference sequence). Trimming removed 5 bases from V and 8 bases from J, with 18 bases in between. This CDR3 has 14 residues. DNA of the CDR3: TGTGCCAGCAGTAGGGGTCCCCCAGGAGAGGGCTACACCTTC. Translating gives CASSRGPPGEGYTF.

The chain is built from TRBV5-6 and TRBJ2-3; D might be TRBD2 (5 bases). V dropped 2 bases and J dropped 3 bases, with 13 bases sitting between them. Germline loops: CDR1 SGHDT, CDR2 YYEEEE. The CDR3 totals 15 residues. The CDR3 nucleotides are TGTGCCAGCAGCTTTTGGTCGCGGGCAACAGATACGCAGTATTTT. Residues: CASSFWSRATDTQYF.

The V gene is TRBV4-1, the J gene TRBJ2-7, with 7 nucleotides matching TRBD1. V dropped 5 bases and J dropped 2; count of bases not matched to a gene: 3. The CDR3 consists of 13 residues. The V gene's germline CDR1 is MGHRA and CDR2 YSYEKL. The CDR3: CASSYDRAYEQYF. CDR3 nucleotides: TGCGCCAGCAGCTACGACAGGGCCTACGAGCAGTACTTC.

V gene TRBV11-1 combines with J gene TRBJ2-1; TRBD1 matches at 9 bases. The trim removed 1 base at V and 2 bases at J, leaving 6 bases unmatched. The CDR3 runs 17 residues. CDR1 and CDR2 (germline): SGHAT, FQDESV (reference sequence). CDR3 residues: CASSLGDRVSPYNEQFF. The CDR3 DNA follows: TGTGCCAGCAGCTTAGGGGACAGGGTGAGTCCCTACAATGAGCAGTTCTTC.

This clone was observed once. V is TRBV19 and J is TRBJ1-1; D possibly corresponds to TRBD1 (5 bases). V lost 5 bases, J lost 0 bases, and 19 bases lay in between. Germline V gene data show CDR1 as LNHDA and CDR2 as SQIVND (reference sequence). The CDR3 has 17 amino acids. The CDR3 is CASSPHSGRGMNTEAFF. The CDR3 coding sequence is TGTGCCAGTAGTCCCCATTCAGGGCGTGGGATGAACACTGAAGCTTTCTTT.

The chain combines TRBV10-3 with TRBJ1-2; D is uncertain. Germline CDR1 reads ENHRY; CDR2 reads SYGVKD. V lost 2 bases, J lost 3 bases, and 10 bases lay in between. The CDR3 covers 14 residues. The CDR3 is CAISEKNTDYGYTF. In DNA form, the CDR3 reads TGTGCCATCAGTGAGAAAAATACAGACTATGGCTACACCTTC.

CDR3 in DNA: TGCGCCAGCAGCCAGGGATCCCCAGGGGAAGGTGAGCAGTTCTTC. Amino acid sequence: CASSQGSPGEGEQFF. This rearrangement joins TRBV4-3 to TRBJ2-1; D may be TRBD1 (6 bases). Trimming pared 3 bases from V and 9 bases from J, leaving 18 bases between. Germline CDR1 reads LGHNA; CDR2 reads YSLEER. The CDR3 consists of 15 residues.

The chain has TRBV4-3 and TRBJ1-4; 7 bases agree with TRBD1. Germline V gene data show CDR1 as LGHNA and CDR2 as YSLEER. The length of the CDR3 is 16 residues. With 3 bases clipped from V and 5 bases from J, the junction kept 9 bases outside the gene matches. CDR3 DNA: TGCGCCAGCAGCCAGTATCCGGGACAGCAAAATGAAAAACTGTTTTTT. Translation: CASSQYPGQQNEKLFF.

The chain joins TRBV9 to TRBJ1-6; 8 nucleotides line up with TRBD1. V was clipped by 6 bases and J by 6 bases; unmatched bases: 14. The CDR3 has 17 amino acids. Germline V lookup: CDR1 SGDLS, CDR2 YYNGEE. The CDR3 coding sequence is TGTGCCAGCACCCCCGGAGCAGGGGGCATGGGTAATTCACCCCTCCACTTT. This encodes CASTPGAGGMGNSPLHF.

The chain recombines TRBV7-3 with TRBJ2-2; possible D gene TRBD1, 6 bases. The CDR3 length is 14 residues. V lost 5 bases and J 5 bases, leaving 12 bases between the germline ends. Germline-derived CDR1 and CDR2 are SGHTA and FQGTGA. CDR3 loop: CASSQNRVTGELFF. The CDR3 bases are TGTGCCAGCAGCCAGAACAGGGTAACCGGGGAGCTGTTTTTT.

The CDR3 DNA reads TGCAGCGTTGGGGCAGGGGGCTTTGGTGGCACTGAAGCTTTCTTT. This gives the protein CSVGAGGFGGTEAFF. V usage is TRBV29-1 and J usage is TRBJ1-1; the match to TRBD1 covers 8 bases. The germline CDR1 and CDR2 sequences are SQVTM and ANQGSEA. The CDR3 is made up of 15 amino acids. After removal of 4 bases from V and 4 bases from J, the junction contained 11 bases not matched to a gene.

The chain has TRBV11-3 and TRBJ1-3; D is undetermined. CDR3 length: 15 amino acids. CDR1 is SGHNT, CDR2 YENEEA, per germline. The ends were cut back, 1 base at V and 2 bases at J, with 9 bases in the middle. Written as DNA, the CDR3 is TGTGCCAGCAGCTTAGGGCGGGCTACTGGAAACACCATATATTTT. Translation gives CASSLGRATGNTIYF.

V gene TRBV4-3 combines with J gene TRBJ2-1; 11 bases match TRBD2. Germline loops: CDR1 LGHNA, CDR2 YSLEER. J was trimmed by 4 bases and V by 0 bases; bases with no gene match: 5. The CDR3 runs to 17 residues. CDR3: CASSQELAGDIYNEQFF. The CDR3 nucleotides read TGCGCCAGCAGCCAAGAACTAGCGGGAGATATATACAATGAGCAGTTCTTC.

The chain uses TRBV19 and TRBJ2-1, with TRBD1 identical over 8 bases. CDR3 length: 15 amino acids. Unmatched junction bases numbered 10, after V lost 3 bases and J lost 9 bases. Germline V CDR1 and CDR2: LNHDA, SQIVND (reference sequence). The CDR3 loop is CASSIRAGGAVEQFF. CDR3 bases: TGTGCCAGTAGTATTCGCGCAGGGGGCGCGGTTGAGCAGTTCTTC.